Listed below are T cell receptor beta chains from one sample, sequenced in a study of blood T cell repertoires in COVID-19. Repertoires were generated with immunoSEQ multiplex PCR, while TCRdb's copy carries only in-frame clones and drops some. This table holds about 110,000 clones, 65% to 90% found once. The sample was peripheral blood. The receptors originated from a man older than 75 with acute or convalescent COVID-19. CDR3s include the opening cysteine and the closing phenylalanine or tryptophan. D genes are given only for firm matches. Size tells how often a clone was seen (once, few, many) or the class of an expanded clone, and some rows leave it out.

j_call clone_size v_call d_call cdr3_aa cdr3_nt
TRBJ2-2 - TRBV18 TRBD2 CASSQRIQRELGTGELFF TGTGCCAGCTCACAAAGGATCCAGCGGGAGCTCGGCACCGGGGAGCTGTTTTTT
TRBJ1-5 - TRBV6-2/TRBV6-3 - CASSYGQSYQPQHF TGTGCCAGCAGTTACGGACAGTCTTATCAGCCCCAGCATTTT
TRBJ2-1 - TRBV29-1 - CSDLPSAYSEQFF TGCAGTGACCTCCCGTCAGCCTACAGTGAGCAGTTCTTC
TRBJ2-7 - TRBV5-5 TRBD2 CASSFGLAGSGQYF TGTGCCAGCAGCTTCGGACTAGCGGGATCAGGGCAGTACTTC
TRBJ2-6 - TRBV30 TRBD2 CAWSIRGLAGSGANVLTF TGTGCCTGGAGTATCCGGGGCCTAGCGGGCTCTGGGGCCAACGTCCTGACTTTC
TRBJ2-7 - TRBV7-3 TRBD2 CASSPGLAGSEQYF TGTGCCAGCAGCCCGGGACTAGCGGGATCCGAGCAGTACTTC
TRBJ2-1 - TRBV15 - CATRHTGSSYNEQFF TGTGCCACCAGACATACAGGGAGTTCCTACAATGAGCAGTTCTTC
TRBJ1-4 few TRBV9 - CASSVDPQGGKKLFF TGTGCCAGCAGCGTAGACCCGCAGGGCGGGAAAAAACTGTTTTTT
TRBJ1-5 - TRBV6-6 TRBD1 CASNNEDRGGNQPQHF TGTGCCAGCAACAATGAAGACAGGGGGGGCAATCAGCCCCAGCATTTT
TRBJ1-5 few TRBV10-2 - CASSGQGRLQPQHF TGCGCCAGCAGTGGCCAGGGTCGACTTCAGCCCCAGCATTTT
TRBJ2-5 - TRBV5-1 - CASSFTVQETQYF TGCGCCAGCAGCTTTACAGTCCAAGAGACCCAGTACTTC
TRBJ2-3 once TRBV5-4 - CASSSKQSTDTQYF TGTGCCAGCAGCTCGAAACAGAGCACAGATACGCAGTATTTT
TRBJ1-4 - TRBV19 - CASSGPGLRNEKLFF TGTGCCAGTAGTGGCCCGGGACTGCGTAATGAAAAACTGTTTTTT
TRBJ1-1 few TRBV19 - CASSYRMNTEAFF TGTGCCAGTAGTTACAGGATGAACACTGAAGCTTTCTTT
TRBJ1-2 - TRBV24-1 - CATSPGNYGYTF TGTGCCACCAGTCCAGGGAACTATGGCTACACCTTC
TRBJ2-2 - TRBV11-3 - CASSLDGARPPGELFF TGTGCCAGCAGCTTAGATGGGGCCCGACCGCCCGGGGAGCTGTTTTTT
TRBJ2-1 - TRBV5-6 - CASSLAAGRQFF TGTGCCAGCAGCTTGGCCGCGGGAAGACAGTTCTTC
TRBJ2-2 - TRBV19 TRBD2 CASSILLAGGRLFF TGTGCCAGTAGTATTCTTCTAGCGGGAGGAAGGCTGTTTTTT
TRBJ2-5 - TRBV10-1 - CASSEQQGETQYF TGCGCCAGCAGTGAGCAACAGGGCGAGACCCAGTACTTC
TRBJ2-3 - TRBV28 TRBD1 CASSSPGGSADTQYF TGTGCCAGCAGTTCCCCAGGGGGCAGCGCAGATACGCAGTATTTT
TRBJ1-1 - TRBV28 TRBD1 CASSLRRGRDLNTEAFF TGTGCCAGCAGTTTAAGGAGGGGGCGCGATTTGAACACTGAAGCTTTCTTT
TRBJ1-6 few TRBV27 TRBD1 CASSSRGRGRNFSPLHF TGTGCCAGCAGTTCGAGGGGCAGGGGGAGAAACTTTTCACCCCTCCACTTT
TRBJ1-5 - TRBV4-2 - CASSQFMEGIQPQHF TGTGCCAGCAGCCAATTTATGGAGGGAATTCAGCCCCAGCATTTT
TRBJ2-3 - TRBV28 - CASSRPPGDTQYF TGTGCCAGCAGTCGACCCCCGGGGGATACGCAGTATTTT
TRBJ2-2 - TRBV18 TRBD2 CASSAAGEDTGELFF TGTGCCAGCTCAGCAGCGGGAGAGGACACCGGGGAGCTGTTTTTT
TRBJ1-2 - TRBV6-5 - CASTSFLDGYTF TGTGCCAGCACTTCTTTTCTCGATGGCTACACCTTC
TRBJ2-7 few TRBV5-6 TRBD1 CASSLGPGQGLYEQYF TGTGCCAGCAGCCTAGGACCGGGACAGGGTCTCTACGAGCAGTACTTC
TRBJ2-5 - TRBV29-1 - CSVVSRWQETQYF TGCAGCGTTGTTTCTAGATGGCAAGAGACCCAGTACTTC
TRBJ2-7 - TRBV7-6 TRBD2 CASSPLLDRRSRAGGPYEQYF TGTGCCAGCAGCCCACTTCTGGACAGGCGGTCCCGAGCGGGAGGGCCCTACGAGCAGTACTTC
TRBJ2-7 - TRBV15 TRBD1 CATSSRQGGYEQYF TGTGCCACCAGCTCCCGACAGGGTGGGTACGAGCAGTACTTC
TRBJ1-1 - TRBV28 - CASGRSTEAFF TGTGCCAGCGGCCGATCCACTGAAGCTTTCTTT
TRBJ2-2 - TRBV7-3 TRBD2 CASSPLAANTGELFF TGTGCCAGCAGTCCTCTAGCGGCGAACACCGGGGAGCTGTTTTTT
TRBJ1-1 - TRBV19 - CATAGYHGPTEAFF TGTGCCACCGCGGGATACCATGGGCCCACTGAAGCTTTCTTT
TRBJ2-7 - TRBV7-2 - CASSFSPGNLGEQYF TGTGCCAGCAGCTTTTCCCCGGGGAACCTGGGAGAGCAGTACTTC
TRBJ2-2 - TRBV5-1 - CASSLSSNTGELFF TGCGCCAGCAGCCTAAGCTCGAACACCGGGGAGCTGTTTTTT
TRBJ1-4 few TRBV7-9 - CASSLPLTGSEKLFF TGTGCCAGCAGCTTACCCCTTACAGGGAGTGAAAAACTGTTTTTT
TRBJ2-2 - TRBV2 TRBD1 CASSGDRGELFF TGTGCCAGCAGTGGGGACAGGGGGGAGCTGTTTTTT
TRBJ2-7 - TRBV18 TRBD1 CASSPGQGFYEQYF TGTGCCAGCTCCCCGGGACAGGGCTTCTACGAGCAGTACTTC
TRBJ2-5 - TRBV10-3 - CAISDDPRETQYF TGTGCCATCAGTGATGATCCGCGGGAGACCCAGTACTTC
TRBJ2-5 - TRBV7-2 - CASSPNQGGETQYF TGTGCCAGCAGCCCCAACCAGGGGGGTGAGACCCAGTACTTC
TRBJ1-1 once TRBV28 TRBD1 CASSFNRGNTEAFF TGTGCCAGCAGTTTTAACAGGGGGAACACTGAAGCTTTCTTT
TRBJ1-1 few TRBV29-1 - CSATVMNTEAFF TGCAGCGCTACGGTGATGAACACTGAAGCTTTCTTT
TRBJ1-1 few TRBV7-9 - CASSLHGQLNTEAFF TGTGCCAGCAGCTTACATGGGCAGCTGAACACTGAAGCTTTCTTT
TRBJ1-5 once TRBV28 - CASSPSAGHNQPQHF TGTGCCAGCAGTCCTAGTGCAGGGCACAATCAGCCCCAGCATTTT